These T cell receptor beta chains were read from a single sample in a study of blood T cells in healthy people across ages. TCRdb re-derived calls from the 5' RACE reads in MiXCR, one entry per CDR3 protein. The sample has about 1.6 million distinct CDR3 sequences, 30% to 40% seen once; the top ten hold approximately 11%. Sequences were obtained from blood. The receptors shown here come from a woman between 25 and 40 years old in good health. Each CDR3 is given with its conserved first and last residue. The order of the fields is D gene, J gene, V gene, clone size, CDR3 DNA, CDR3 protein. D genes are given only for firm matches. Size is omitted from some rows. Given values are once, few, many or a class for expanded clones.

D gene: NA
J gene: TRBJ2-5
V gene: TRBV29-1
clone size: many
CDR3 DNA: TGCAGCGTTGACAGGGATCAAGAGACCCAGTACTTC
CDR3 protein: CSVDRDQETQYF

D gene: NA
J gene: TRBJ2-3
V gene: TRBV6-2/TRBV6-3
clone size: few
CDR3 DNA: TGTGCCTCGGGCAACACCAATAGGGCAGATACGCAGTATTTT
CDR3 protein: CASGNTNRADTQYF

D gene: NA
J gene: TRBJ2-1
V gene: TRBV9
clone size: few
CDR3 DNA: TGTGCCAGCAGCGTAGACCCAGGACGGAGCTCCTACAATGAGCAGTTCTTC
CDR3 protein: CASSVDPGRSSYNEQFF

D gene: NA
J gene: TRBJ2-1
V gene: TRBV29-1
clone size: few
CDR3 DNA: TGCAGCGTTGAAGAGGGGACACGCTACAATGAGCAGTTCTTC
CDR3 protein: CSVEEGTRYNEQFF

D gene: NA
J gene: TRBJ1-2
V gene: TRBV15
clone size: NA
CDR3 DNA: TGTGCCACCAGCAGAGATCTAGCTTCGGGAAAGTATGGCTACACCTTC
CDR3 protein: CATSRDLASGKYGYTF

D gene: NA
J gene: TRBJ2-7
V gene: TRBV7-6
clone size: NA
CDR3 DNA: TGTGCCAGCAGCTCTCGTACGGCGGGGAAGGACGAGCAGTACTTC
CDR3 protein: CASSSRTAGKDEQYF

D gene: NA
J gene: TRBJ2-1
V gene: TRBV27
clone size: NA
CDR3 DNA: TGTGCCAGCAGACTAGGGAGGAGGGACATGGGAACCTCCTACAATGAGCAGTTCTTC
CDR3 protein: CASRLGRRDMGTSYNEQFF

D gene: TRBD1
J gene: TRBJ2-5
V gene: TRBV6-1
clone size: few
CDR3 DNA: TGTGCCAGCAACCGAGGGGACAGACAAGAGACCCAGTACTTC
CDR3 protein: CASNRGDRQETQYF

D gene: TRBD1
J gene: TRBJ2-1
V gene: TRBV11-2
clone size: many
CDR3 DNA: TGTGCCAGCAGCCTAACCGGGACAGGGATTGTGCGGCAGTTCTTC
CDR3 protein: CASSLTGTGIVRQFF

D gene: NA
J gene: TRBJ1-4
V gene: TRBV2
clone size: NA
CDR3 DNA: TGTGCCAGCAGCGCCATTACGGGGCCAGATGAAAAACTGTTTTTT
CDR3 protein: CASSAITGPDEKLFF

D gene: TRBD1
J gene: TRBJ1-2
V gene: TRBV5-5
clone size: few
CDR3 DNA: TGTGCCAGCAGCCCACGGACAGGACGAGGGGATGGCTACACCTTC
CDR3 protein: CASSPRTGRGDGYTF

D gene: NA
J gene: TRBJ2-3
V gene: TRBV12-3/TRBV12-4
clone size: NA
CDR3 DNA: TGTGCCAGCAGGATCAATGAAGGGGATACGCAGTATTTT
CDR3 protein: CASRINEGDTQYF

D gene: TRBD1
J gene: TRBJ2-5
V gene: TRBV18
clone size: NA
CDR3 DNA: TGTGCCAGCTCACCAACGGCCCCCGACAGGGACAAAGAGACCCAGTACTTC
CDR3 protein: CASSPTAPDRDKETQYF

D gene: NA
J gene: TRBJ1-6
V gene: TRBV18
clone size: few
CDR3 DNA: TGTGCCAGCTCTCCCAAGCAGGGATATTCACCCCTCCACTTT
CDR3 protein: CASSPKQGYSPLHF

D gene: TRBD2
J gene: TRBJ2-3
V gene: TRBV28
clone size: many
CDR3 DNA: TGTGCCAGCAGTTCGCTAGCGGTAAATAGTGAAGATACGCAGTATTTT
CDR3 protein: CASSSLAVNSEDTQYF

D gene: TRBD2
J gene: TRBJ2-1
V gene: TRBV12-3/TRBV12-4
clone size: few
CDR3 DNA: TGTGCCAGCAGTTTTAGCGGGGGGGGAATTTCATACAATGAGCAGTTCTTC
CDR3 protein: CASSFSGGGISYNEQFF

D gene: NA
J gene: TRBJ2-1
V gene: TRBV20-1
clone size: NA
CDR3 DNA: TGCAGTGCTGTCGGGACAAAGTCCTACAATGAGCAGTTCTTC
CDR3 protein: CSAVGTKSYNEQFF

D gene: NA
J gene: TRBJ2-5
V gene: TRBV9
clone size: NA
CDR3 DNA: TGTGCCAACAGCGTAGATGTCCACGAGACCCAGTACTTC
CDR3 protein: CANSVDVHETQYF

D gene: NA
J gene: TRBJ1-5
V gene: TRBV20-1
clone size: few
CDR3 DNA: TGCAGTGCTATTGTCTCATACAATCAGCCCCAGCATTTT
CDR3 protein: CSAIVSYNQPQHF

D gene: TRBD2
J gene: TRBJ2-3
V gene: TRBV7-8
clone size: few
CDR3 DNA: TGTGCCAGCAGCTTAGCCTTAGCGGGGGATCAAGATACGCAGTATTTT
CDR3 protein: CASSLALAGDQDTQYF

D gene: NA
J gene: TRBJ1-2
V gene: TRBV5-1
clone size: NA
CDR3 DNA: TGCGCCAGCAGCTTGGCCCGGGACAAGAACTATGGCTACACCTTC
CDR3 protein: CASSLARDKNYGYTF

D gene: NA
J gene: TRBJ2-5
V gene: TRBV12-3/TRBV12-4
clone size: NA
CDR3 DNA: TGTGCCAGCAGTTTGCAAGAGACCCGGTACTTC
CDR3 protein: CASSLQETRYF

D gene: NA
J gene: TRBJ1-1
V gene: TRBV29-1
clone size: NA
CDR3 DNA: TGCAGCGTTTCCCCACCGGAAAAAAACACTGAAGCTTTCTTT
CDR3 protein: CSVSPPEKNTEAFF

D gene: TRBD1
J gene: TRBJ2-3
V gene: TRBV12-3/TRBV12-4
clone size: few
CDR3 DNA: TGTGCCAGCAGTTTTACAGGGGGCGAAACAGATACGCAGTATTTT
CDR3 protein: CASSFTGGETDTQYF

D gene: TRBD1
J gene: TRBJ1-2
V gene: TRBV3-1
clone size: few
CDR3 DNA: TGTGCCAGCAGCCACTGGGACAGGGTTGACTACACCTTC
CDR3 protein: CASSHWDRVDYTF

D gene: NA
J gene: TRBJ2-3
V gene: TRBV29-1
clone size: many
CDR3 DNA: TGCAGCGTCCGCCAAAGCACAGATACGCAGTATTTT
CDR3 protein: CSVRQSTDTQYF